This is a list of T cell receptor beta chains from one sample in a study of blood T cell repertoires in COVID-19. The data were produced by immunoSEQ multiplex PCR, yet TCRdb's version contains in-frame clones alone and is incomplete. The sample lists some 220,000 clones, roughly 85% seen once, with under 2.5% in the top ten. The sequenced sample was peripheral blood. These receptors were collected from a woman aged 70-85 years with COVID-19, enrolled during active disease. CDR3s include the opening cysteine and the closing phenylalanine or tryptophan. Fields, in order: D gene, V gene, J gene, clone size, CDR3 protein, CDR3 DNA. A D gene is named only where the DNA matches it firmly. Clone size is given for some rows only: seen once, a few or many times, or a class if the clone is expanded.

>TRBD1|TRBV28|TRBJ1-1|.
CASRTTGTGALNTEAFF
TGTGCCAGCAGAACTACAGGGACAGGGGCTCTGAACACTGAAGCTTTCTTT
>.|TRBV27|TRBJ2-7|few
CASSLYSRYEQYF
TGTGCCAGCAGTTTATACAGCCGCTACGAGCAGTACTTC
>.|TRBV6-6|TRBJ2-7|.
CATQYRTSYEQYF
TGTGCCACACAATATCGGACTTCCTACGAGCAGTACTTC
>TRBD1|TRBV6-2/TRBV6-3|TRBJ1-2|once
CASSYSGQGDGYTF
TGTGCCAGCAGTTACTCCGGACAGGGAGATGGCTACACCTTC
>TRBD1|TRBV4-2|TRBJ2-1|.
CASSQGDRYEQFF
TGTGCCAGCAGCCAAGGGGACAGGTATGAGCAGTTCTTC
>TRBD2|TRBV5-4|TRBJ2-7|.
CASRSGTSGRETSYEQYF
TGTGCCAGCAGGTCCGGGACTAGCGGGAGGGAAACCTCCTACGAGCAGTACTTC
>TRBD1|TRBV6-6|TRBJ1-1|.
CASSSRQGGTEAFF
TGTGCCAGCAGCTCAAGACAGGGGGGCACTGAAGCTTTCTTT
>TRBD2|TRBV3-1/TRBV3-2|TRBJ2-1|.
CASSQRGEGRDIGQFF
TGTGCCAGCAGCCAACGAGGGGAAGGGAGGGATATAGGGCAGTTCTTC
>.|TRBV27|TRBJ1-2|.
CASSFRQGIFYGYTF
TGTGCCAGCAGTTTCAGGCAGGGGATCTTCTATGGCTACACCTTC
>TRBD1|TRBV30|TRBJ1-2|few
CAWSRTGDNYGYTF
TGTGCCTGGAGCCGGACAGGGGATAACTATGGCTACACCTTC
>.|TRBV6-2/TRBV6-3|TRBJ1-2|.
CASSPRRAGPYGYTF
TGTGCCAGCAGCCCCCGACGAGCTGGGCCCTATGGCTACACCTTC
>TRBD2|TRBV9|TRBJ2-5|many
CASSVDAGGLVQYF
TGTGCCAGCAGCGTAGATGCGGGGGGCTTGGTCCAGTACTTC
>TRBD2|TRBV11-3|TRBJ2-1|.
CASSSGLAGGYNEQFF
TGTGCCAGCAGCTCAGGGCTAGCGGGGGGCTACAATGAGCAGTTCTTC
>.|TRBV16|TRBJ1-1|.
CASSQSGETTEAFF
TGTGCCAGCAGCCAATCCGGGGAGACCACTGAAGCTTTCTTT
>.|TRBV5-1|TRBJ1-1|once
CASSSSVNTEAFF
TGCGCCAGCAGCTCCTCAGTGAACACTGAAGCTTTCTTT
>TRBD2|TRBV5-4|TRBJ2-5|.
CASSLLSGGTQYF
TGTGCCAGCAGCTTGCTATCGGGGGGGACCCAGTACTTC
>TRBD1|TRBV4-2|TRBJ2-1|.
CASSQGQGGWDEQFF
TGTGCCAGCAGCCAGGGACAGGGGGGGTGGGATGAGCAGTTCTTC
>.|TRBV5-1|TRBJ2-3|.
CASSLPGPTDTQYF
TGCGCCAGCAGCTTACCAGGGCCCACAGATACGCAGTATTTT
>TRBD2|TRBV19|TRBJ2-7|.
CASTMDASGYYEQYF
TGTGCCAGTACCATGGATGCTAGCGGGTACTACGAGCAGTACTTC
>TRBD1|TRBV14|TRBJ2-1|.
CASSQAWTGTQQAFF
TGTGCCAGCAGCCAAGCGTGGACAGGGACCCAACAAGCGTTCTTC
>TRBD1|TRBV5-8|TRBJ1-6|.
CASTDRDGNSPLHF
TGTGCCAGCACCGACAGGGACGGTAATTCACCCCTCCACTTT
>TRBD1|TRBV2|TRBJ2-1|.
CASSDRDRGAYNEQFF
TGTGCCAGCAGTGACAGGGACAGGGGGGCCTACAATGAGCAGTTCTTC
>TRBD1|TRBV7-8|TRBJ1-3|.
CASTEGATGNTIYF
TGTGCCAGCACCGAGGGGGCGACAGGAAACACCATATATTTT
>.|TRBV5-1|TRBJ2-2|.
CASSLTSGAGELFF
TGCGCCAGCAGCTTGACGTCCGGGGCCGGGGAGCTGTTTTTT
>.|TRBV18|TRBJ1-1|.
CASSPGGPEAFF
TGTGCCAGCTCGCCGGGAGGGCCTGAAGCTTTCTTT
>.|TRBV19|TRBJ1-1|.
CASSAQSTEAFF
TGTGCCAGTAGTGCTCAGTCCACTGAAGCTTTCTTT
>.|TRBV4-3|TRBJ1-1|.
CASSQSGRNTEAFF
TGCGCCAGCAGCCAATCCGGGAGGAACACTGAAGCTTTCTTT
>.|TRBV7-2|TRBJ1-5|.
CASSLVEGQPQHF
TGTGCCAGCAGCTTAGTGGAGGGCCAGCCCCAGCATTTT
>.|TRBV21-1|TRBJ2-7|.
CASIAGPRKTSSYEQYF
TGTGCCAGCATTGCGGGGCCCCGCAAGACTAGCTCCTACGAGCAGTACTTC
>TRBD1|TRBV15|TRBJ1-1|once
CATSGNRGRTEAFF
TGTGCCACCAGCGGAAACAGGGGGCGAACTGAAGCTTTCTTT
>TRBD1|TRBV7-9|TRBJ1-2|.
CASSPGQARGYTF
TGTGCCAGCAGCCCAGGACAGGCTCGCGGCTACACCTTC
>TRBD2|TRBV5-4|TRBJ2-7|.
CASRQGLAGTYEQYF
TGTGCCAGCAGGCAAGGACTAGCGGGAACCTACGAGCAGTACTTC
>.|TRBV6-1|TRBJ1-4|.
CASSEQGPFEKLFF
TGTGCCAGCAGTGAACAGGGCCCCTTTGAAAAACTGTTTTTT
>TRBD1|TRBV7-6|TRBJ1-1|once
CASSLSGTGNTEAFF
TGTGCCAGCAGCTTAAGCGGGACAGGGAACACTGAAGCTTTCTTT
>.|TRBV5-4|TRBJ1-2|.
CASSLERTRNYGYTF
TGTGCCAGCAGCTTGGAAAGGACTCGAAACTATGGCTACACCTTC